Below, one T cell receptor (beta chain) is given with its context. Its target is unknown. Data came from immunoSEQ multiplex PCR; TCRdb stores just in-frame clones and leaves some out. The table lists 2.3 million or so clones, roughly 93% of them singletons. The data stem from a study of shared clonotypes between healthy human individuals. Overall study findings and caveats: Represented diversity, genetic and exposure-history alike, was limited by few donors.

The sequence came from a man aged 18 to 29 in good health. Some clones in this sample may be carry-over from other donors' samples. Sequenced input: naive CD4+ T cells from PBMCs. Subset reported: CD45RA+ positively selected.

The CDR3 here is CASSDYSGGEETQYF. Written as DNA, the CDR3 is TGTGCCAGCAGTGATTACTCCGGGGGAGAGGAGACCCAGTACTTC. This rearrangement joins TRBV25-1 to TRBJ2-5, with a possible D match to TRBD2 (6 bases). The V gene's germline CDR1 is MGHDK and CDR2 SYGVNS. V lost 3 bases, J lost 5 bases, and 16 bases lay in between. The CDR3 length is 15 residues.